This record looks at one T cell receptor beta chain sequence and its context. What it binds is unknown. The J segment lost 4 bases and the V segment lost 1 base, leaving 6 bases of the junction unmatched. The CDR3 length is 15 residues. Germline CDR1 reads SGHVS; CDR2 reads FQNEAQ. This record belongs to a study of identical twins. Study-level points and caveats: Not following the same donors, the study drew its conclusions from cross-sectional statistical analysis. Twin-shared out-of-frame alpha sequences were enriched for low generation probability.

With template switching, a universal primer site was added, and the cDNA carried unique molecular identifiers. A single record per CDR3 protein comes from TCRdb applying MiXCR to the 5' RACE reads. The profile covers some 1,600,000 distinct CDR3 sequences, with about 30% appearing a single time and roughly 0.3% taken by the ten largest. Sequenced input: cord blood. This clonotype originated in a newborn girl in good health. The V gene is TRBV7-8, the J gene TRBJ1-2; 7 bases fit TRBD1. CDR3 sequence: CASSLGVAGGYGYTF. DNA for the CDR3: TGTGCCAGCAGCTTAGGTGTGGCAGGGGGCTATGGCTACACCTTC.